This T cell receptor beta chain appears in the sequencing data of a study of T cells after yellow fever vaccination (dated by TCRdb to the late 2010s). Turning to the overall study: The SMART-Seq v4 Ultra Low Input RNA kit was used to prepare libraries from fractions with low cell numbers. To follow T-cell clones before and after primary and booster YFV17D yellow fever vaccination, bulk TCR alpha and beta repertoires were sequenced over time. Two healthy male donors, one aged 18 to 30 and one aged 30 to 40 years, made up the cohort. Blood samples were taken at several timepoints before and after primary and secondary immunization, and bulk PBMC replicates and cell subsets were isolated.

The CDR3 has 14 amino acids, counting the end cysteine and phenylalanine. Only CDR3 DNA remains: 42 bases, in frame from the first base. Cut back by 5 bases and 4 bases, the V and J ends lie 12 bases apart. CDR1 and CDR2 are read off the germline V gene (reference sequence) as SEHNR and FQNEAQ. This specimen's treatment or condition label, interpreted: live attenuated yellow fever vaccine strain. PBMCs were isolated from peripheral blood using a standard Ficoll-Paque protocol. Dynabeads CD4 and CD8 positive selection kits were used to isolate the CD4 and CD8 T-cell fractions. TriZol was used to extract RNA from bulk PBMCs, CD4 and CD8 fractions, and dextramer-positive and dextramer-negative fractions. At least ten counts were recorded for this clonotype. Its specific antigen is unknown. No base qualities exist here, and no much larger clone lies one base off it. TCR cDNA was made using 5'RACE template switching, a step that added a universal primer site and unique molecular identifiers. cDNA synthesis was primed from both the TCR alpha and TCR beta constant segments. Libraries were amplified in two PCR steps, with sample barcodes and sequencing adapters added in the second step. Sequencing of libraries was performed on Illumina HiSeq 2500 (2x100 bp) or NovaSeq (2x150 bp). The published analysis was carried out like this. Demultiplexing of reads and collapsing into UMI consensus sequences were performed with MIGEC, and V(D)J alignment was carried out with MiXCR. Using edgeR on replicate PBMC samples, clonotypes were called vaccine-responding if FDR was below 0.01 and the log2 fold change was above 5 up to day 15. Each bulk clonotype was labeled CD4 or CD8 based on which sequenced repertoire, CD4 or CD8, contained the clonotype at higher abundance. TCRdb reprocessed the public reads (quality trimming at Q25 with fastp, clone calling with MiXCR) and kept in-frame beta chains. Identical CDR3 protein sequences are pooled into one entry, listed with their most common genes and DNA. Clone size and V and J calls follow TCRdb, not the original study. The sample data list around 110,000 distinct CDR3 sequences, and 8.4% of these were observed just once. About 25% of the sample goes to the ten largest clones.

The paper's findings and limits, for the study overall: Because the study included only a couple of donors, the extent to which the findings can be generalized is limited. Computational filtering was needed because FACS-sorted repertoires could contain abundant contaminating clonotypes from the bulk population. A small fraction of clonotypes showed up in both the CD4 and CD8 compartments, probably as a result of convergent recombination. Most clones expanded after primary vaccination (about 95% of CD4 and 88% of CD8) were re-detected after the booster, suggesting that broad memory maintenance occurred. Compared with the primary T-cell response, the secondary T-cell response was weaker but faster, peaking on day 5 rather than day 15.

This clonotype was obtained from a man younger than 40 who received the YFV17D yellow fever vaccine. The sequencing here drew on CD8+ T cells sorted from PBMCs, taken 45 days after the yellow fever booster vaccination. The V gene is TRBV7-9 and the J gene is TRBJ2-1; the D call is tentative, TRBD1 or TRBD2, as each matches 7 bases. CDR3 sequence: CASSGEGAYNEQFF. At the DNA level, the sequence is TGTGCCAGCAGCGGGGAGGGGGCATACAATGAGCAGTTCTTC.